The 28 T cell receptor beta chains given below trace back to one sample, sequenced in a study of cytomegalovirus exposure and HLA in healthy donors. Some clones are missing from TCRdb's copy, which holds only in-frame ones; the method was immunoSEQ multiplex PCR. The profile shows 73,000 or so clones, 94% of them singletons. Sequencing was done on a sample of PBMCs. The source of these receptors is a woman between 18 and 29 years old in good health and CMV-seropositive.

V and J are TRBV5-1 and TRBJ1-1, with a possible D match to TRBD1 (6 bases). Trimming shortened V by 4 bases and J by 0 bases, and 13 bases separated the two germline ends. CDR3 length equals 15 residues. Germline values: CDR1 SGHRS, CDR2 YFSETQ. The CDR3 sequence is CASSIRQELNTEAFF. The CDR3 DNA reads TGCGCCAGCAGCATCCGACAGGAGTTGAACACTGAAGCTTTCTTT.

V is TRBV12-5 and J is TRBJ2-1; D remains ambiguous. The CDR3 totals 13 residues. Germline CDR1 is LGHNT and CDR2 is FRNRAP. Trimming pared 1 base from V and 5 bases from J, leaving 6 bases between. CDR3 nucleotide sequence: TGTGCTAGTGGTTTGGGGTTAGACAATGAGCAGTTCTTC. It encodes CASGLGLDNEQFF.

The chain combines TRBV5-5 with TRBJ2-7; no reliable D call. V dropped 0 bases and J dropped 2 bases, with 12 bases sitting between them. The germline V gene has CDR1 SGHKS and CDR2 YYEKEE (reference sequence). This CDR3 contains 15 residues. The CDR3 sequence: CASSLGLERAYEQYF. The CDR3 nucleotides are TGTGCCAGCAGCTTGGGACTTGAACGGGCCTACGAGCAGTACTTC.

The DNA of the CDR3 is TGCGCCAGCAGCCAACGAGCGGGAGCCGTGACCGGGGAGCTGTTTTTT. Its translation is CASSQRAGAVTGELFF. The chain uses TRBV4-1 and TRBJ2-2; TRBD2 agrees at 8 bases. CDR1 and CDR2 from the germline V gene are MGHRA and YSYEKL. The CDR3 has 16 amino acids. Trimming cost V 2 bases and J 5 bases; bases outside gene matches: 7.

The CDR3 is CASSQELRQGYGLYEQYF. The CDR3 DNA reads TGTGCCAGCAGCCAAGAGCTGAGACAGGGTTACGGGCTATACGAGCAGTACTTC. J is TRBJ2-7 and V is TRBV4-2, with 7 bases matching TRBD1. The CDR3 spans 18 residues. The V and J ends lost 0 bases and 4 bases, in that order; junction bases with no gene match: 15. Germline loops: CDR1 LGHNA, CDR2 YNFKEQ.

The chain recombines TRBV19 with TRBJ2-7, with a possible D match to TRBD2 (5 bases). The CDR3 covers 14 residues. The ends were cut back, 5 bases at V and 0 bases at J, with 11 bases in the middle. Germline-derived CDR1 and CDR2 are LNHDA and SQIVND (reference sequence). CDR3 bases: TGTGCCAGTAGTGACCGGAGGTTCTCCTACGAGCAGTACTTC. Amino acid sequence: CASSDRRFSYEQYF.

CDR3: CASRRQGPNEKLFF. DNA for the CDR3: TGCGCCAGCAGACGACAGGGGCCAAATGAAAAACTGTTTTTT. The chain has TRBV5-1 and TRBJ1-4; 8 positions agree with TRBD1. The CDR3 has 14 amino acids. CDR1 is SGHRS and CDR2 is YFSETQ in the germline V gene. V lost 5 bases, J lost 5 bases, and 5 bases stayed unmatched.

The V and J genes are TRBV28 and TRBJ1-2, with D possibly TRBD1 on 5 matching bases. From germline, CDR1 is MDHEN and CDR2 SYDVKM. The CDR3 totals 14 residues. Trimming pared 2 bases from V and 3 bases from J, leaving 10 bases between. CDR3 coding DNA: TGTGCCAGCAGTTTAGGAGGGGCTGACTATGGCTACACCTTC. This translates into CASSLGGADYGYTF.

This chain uses TRBV6-6 with TRBJ1-1, with 7 bases aligning to TRBD1. Germline loops: CDR1 MNHNY, CDR2 SVGAGI (reference sequence). V lost 6 bases, J lost 5 bases, and 3 bases stayed unmatched. This CDR3 contains 12 residues. CDR3 amino acids: CASSHRGTEAFF. As DNA, the CDR3 is TGTGCCAGCAGCCACAGGGGAACTGAAGCTTTCTTT.

The chain carries TRBV5-1 and TRBJ2-3; 8 nucleotides agree with TRBD1. This CDR3 comprises 16 residues. In germline, CDR1 is SGHRS, CDR2 YFSETQ. The V gene end was trimmed by 1 base and the J gene end by 5 bases; junction bases not matched to a gene: 9. In nucleotides, the CDR3 is TGCGCCAGCAGCTTGTGGTCAGGGGGCTCCCTAGATACGCAGTATTTT. Translation: CASSLWSGGSLDTQYF. Using reference TRBV5-1 and TRBJ2-3 for the parts outside the CDR3, the full variable domain is KAGVTQTPRYLIKTRGQQVTLSCSPISGHRSVSWYQQTPGQGLQFLFEYFSETQRNKGNFPGRFSGRQFSNSRSEMNVSTLELGDSALYLCASSLWSGGSLDTQYFGPGTRLTVL.

This chain joins TRBV18 and TRBJ2-1; D perhaps matches TRBD1 (6 bases). The CDR3 has 13 residues. V was shortened by 4 bases and J by 4 bases, with 8 bases between the two germline ends. Germline CDR1 and CDR2: KGHSH and LQKENI. CDR3 amino acids: CASSRQAYNEQFF. The CDR3 DNA reads TGTGCCAGCTCACGACAGGCTTACAATGAGCAGTTCTTC.

V gene TRBV6-1 combines with J gene TRBJ1-5; unclear D gene. Trimming shortened V by 1 base and J by 6 bases, and 10 bases separated the two germline ends. The germline gives CDR1 MNHNS, CDR2 SASEGT. The length of the CDR3 is 14 residues. The CDR3 protein is CASSEVEGSQPQHF. The CDR3 coding sequence is TGTGCCAGCAGTGAAGTGGAGGGTTCTCAGCCCCAGCATTTT.

The V gene is TRBV19, the J gene TRBJ1-2; D unresolved. There are 15 residues in the CDR3. The ends were cut back, 6 bases at V and 4 bases at J, with 18 bases in the middle. CDR1 is LNHDA, CDR2 SQIVND, per germline (reference sequence). CDR3 residues: CASSRSMSTGYGYTF. Written as DNA, the CDR3 is TGTGCCAGTAGCCGGAGTATGAGTACCGGCTATGGCTACACCTTC.

This clone was recorded once. The chain joins TRBV6-1 to TRBJ2-7, with D possibly TRBD1 on 7 matching bases. The germline V and J ends were trimmed by 2 bases and 2 bases, with 13 bases remaining between them. Germline lookup yields CDR1 MNHNS and CDR2 SASEGT. This CDR3 is built from 15 residues. Here the CDR3 reads CASSEFRGATYEQYF. In DNA form, the CDR3 reads TGTGCCAGCAGTGAATTCAGGGGGGCCACCTACGAGCAGTACTTC.

This clone was recorded once. CDR3 residues: CASSGGSAGELFF. CDR3 nucleotides: TGTGCCAGCAGCGGGGGCAGCGCCGGGGAGCTGTTTTTT. V is TRBV9 and J is TRBJ2-2, with D perhaps matching TRBD1 (5 bases). Germline V gives CDR1 SGDLS, CDR2 YYNGEE. Deletions cut 3 bases from V and 6 bases from J, with 9 bases between. There are 13 residues in the CDR3.

To note about this clone: Distinct nucleotide sequences in the sample also encode this CDR3. In DNA, the CDR3 is TGCGCCAGCAGCCAAGGACCGGGACTAGCGGACAATGAGCAGTTCTTC. Protein product: CASSQGPGLADNEQFF. The chain recombines TRBV4-3 with TRBJ2-1; TRBD2 agrees at 11 bases. The V gene end was trimmed by 1 base and the J gene end by 5 bases; junction bases not matched to a gene: 4. CDR3 length: 16 amino acids. Germline loops: CDR1 LGHNA, CDR2 YSLEER.

A few counts support this clone. The gene calls are TRBV11-2 and TRBJ1-2; D remains ambiguous. Trimming cost V 5 bases and J 7 bases, with 17 bases left between them. This CDR3 spans 14 amino acids. From germline, CDR1 is SGHAT and CDR2 FQNNGV. This CDR3 is CASSLGGAVRGYTF. CDR3 in DNA: TGTGCCAGCAGCCTGGGAGGAGCCGTACGTGGCTACACCTTC. The variable domain in full, completed from reference TRBV11-2 and TRBJ1-2, reads EAGVAQSPRYKIIEKRQSVAFWCNPISGHATLYWYQQILGQGPKLLIQFQNNGVVDDSQLPKDRFSAERLKGVDSTLKIQPAKLEDSAVYLCASSLGGAVRGYTFGSGTRLTVV.

The chain is built from TRBV2 and TRBJ1-4; weak D call: TRBD1 (6 bases). In germline, CDR1 is SNHLY, CDR2 FYNNEI. The ends were cut back, 6 bases at V and 2 bases at J, with 13 bases in the middle. The CDR3 runs to 15 residues. CDR3 nucleotides: TGTGCCAGCAGGGGATCGGACAGTACTAATGAAAAACTGTTTTTT. It is translated as CASRGSDSTNEKLFF.

The chain joins TRBV15 to TRBJ2-1; 9 bases line up with TRBD2. CDR1 LNHNV and CDR2 YYDKDF come from the germline V gene (reference sequence). V shed 4 bases and J 0 bases; nucleotides not matched to a gene: 1. The CDR3 runs 15 residues. This chain's CDR3 is CATSTSGNSYNEQFF. CDR3 nucleotides: TGTGCCACCAGCACTAGCGGGAACTCCTACAATGAGCAGTTCTTC.

The chain is built from TRBV18 and TRBJ1-2, with TRBD1 matching 8 bases. The V and J ends lost 4 bases and 4 bases, in that order; junction bases with no gene match: 11. The CDR3 runs 16 residues. Looked up from germline, CDR1 is KGHSH and CDR2 is LQKENI. CDR3 loop: CASSHSQDRVVYGYTF. The CDR3 coding sequence is TGTGCCAGCTCACACTCTCAGGACAGGGTTGTCTATGGCTACACCTTC.

The chain carries TRBV5-1 and TRBJ2-6; a possible D gene is TRBD1 (5 bases). This CDR3 has 16 residues. Trimming pared 1 base from V and 0 bases from J, leaving 8 bases between. CDR1 SGHRS and CDR2 YFSETQ come from the germline V gene. CDR3 nucleotides: TGCGCCAGCAGCTTGACAGGCAGCTCTGGGGCCAACGTCCTGACTTTC. This gives the protein CASSLTGSSGANVLTF.

V gene TRBV6-5 combines with J gene TRBJ1-6, with TRBD1 as a possible D gene (6 bases). Trimming stripped 6 bases from V and 3 bases from J, with 9 bases between. CDR1 is MNHEY and CDR2 is SVGAGI in the germline V gene. There are 14 residues in the CDR3. CDR3 region: CASSGQNYNSPLHF. In DNA form, the CDR3 reads TGTGCCAGCAGCGGACAGAACTATAATTCACCCCTCCACTTT.

The V call is TRBV5-1, the J call TRBJ2-3; 16 bases agree with TRBD2. Germline-derived CDR1 and CDR2 are SGHRS and YFSETQ. Trimming removed 4 bases from V and 6 bases from J; junction bases left unmatched: 5. CDR3 length: 16 amino acids. DNA for the CDR3: TGCGCCAGCAGCCCTGGGACTAGCGGGGGGGCCGATACGCAGTATTTT. This translates into CASSPGTSGGADTQYF.

The rearrangement joins TRBV27 to TRBJ2-1; 8 nucleotides agree with TRBD2. V gave up 5 bases and J gave up 4 bases; unmatched junction bases: 13. Germline CDR1 reads MNHEY; CDR2 reads SMNVEV (reference sequence). CDR3 size: 17 residues. The CDR3 DNA follows: TGTGCCAGCAGTACGCTCCCAACTAGCGGCTTTTACAATGAGCAGTTCTTC. Protein: CASSTLPTSGFYNEQFF.

The chain employs TRBV19 and TRBJ2-1; 7 bases agree with TRBD2. The germline V gene has CDR1 LNHDA and CDR2 SQIVND (reference sequence). V was clipped by 9 bases and J by 8 bases; unmatched bases: 19. This CDR3 spans 16 amino acids. The CDR3 reads CASPNGEGAVTDEQFF. For the CDR3, the DNA is TGTGCCAGCCCAAACGGGGAGGGTGCGGTTACGGATGAGCAGTTCTTC.

The chain couples TRBV19 to TRBJ1-1; 8 nucleotides agree with TRBD1. Germline CDR1 LNHDA, CDR2 SQIVND (reference sequence). V lost 6 bases, J lost 11 bases, and 11 bases stayed unmatched. This CDR3 has 13 amino acids. In nucleotides, the CDR3 is TGTGCCAGTAGCTCGTCAGGGGGCCTGGGGGCTTTCTTT. Amino acid sequence: CASSSSGGLGAFF.

The CDR3 bases are TGTGCCAGCAGCCCAAACAGGGCGTTGGGACTAGCGGGGGGGAGCTCCTACGAGCAGTACTTC. Translated, it gives CASSPNRALGLAGGSSYEQYF. The genes are TRBV7-8 and TRBJ2-7; 16 bases are shared with TRBD2. Trimming took 5 bases from V and 0 from J; bases not matched to a gene: 16. Germline CDR1 reads SGHVS; CDR2 reads FQNEAQ. The length of the CDR3 is 21 residues.

The chain uses TRBV18 and TRBJ2-5; 10 bases align to TRBD1. V dropped 4 bases and J dropped 3; count of bases not matched to a gene: 5. The germline gives CDR1 KGHSH, CDR2 LQKENI. This CDR3 has 15 amino acids. The CDR3 spells CASSRGQGVEETQYF. CDR3 nucleotide sequence: TGTGCCAGCTCACGAGGACAGGGGGTGGAAGAGACCCAGTACTTC.